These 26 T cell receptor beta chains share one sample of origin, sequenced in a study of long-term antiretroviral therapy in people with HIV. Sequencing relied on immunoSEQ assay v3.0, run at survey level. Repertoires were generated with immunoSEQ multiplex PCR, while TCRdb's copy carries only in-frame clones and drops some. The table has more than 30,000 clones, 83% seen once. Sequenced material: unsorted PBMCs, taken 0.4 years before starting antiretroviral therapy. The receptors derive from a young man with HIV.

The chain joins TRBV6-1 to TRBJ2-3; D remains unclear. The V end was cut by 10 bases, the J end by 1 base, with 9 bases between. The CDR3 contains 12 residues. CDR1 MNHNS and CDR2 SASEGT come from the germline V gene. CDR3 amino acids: CATQGRTDTQYF. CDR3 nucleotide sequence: TGTGCCACCCAAGGTCGCACAGATACGCAGTATTTT.

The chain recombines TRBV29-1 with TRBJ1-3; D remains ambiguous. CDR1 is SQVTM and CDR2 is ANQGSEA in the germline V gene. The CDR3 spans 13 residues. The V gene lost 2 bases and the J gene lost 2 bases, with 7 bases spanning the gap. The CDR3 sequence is CSVERNPGNTIYF. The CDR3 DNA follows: TGCAGCGTTGAACGGAACCCTGGAAACACCATATATTTT. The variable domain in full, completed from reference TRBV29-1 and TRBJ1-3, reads SAVISQKPSRDICQRGTSLTIQCQVDSQVTMMFWYRQQPGQSLTLIATANQGSEATYESGFVIDKFPISRPNLTFSTLTVSNMSPEDSSIYLCSVERNPGNTIYFGEGSWLTVV.

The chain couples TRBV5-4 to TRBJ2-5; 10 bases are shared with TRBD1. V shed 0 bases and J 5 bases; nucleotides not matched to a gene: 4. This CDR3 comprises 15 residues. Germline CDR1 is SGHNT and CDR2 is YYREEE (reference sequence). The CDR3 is CASSLGQGAGETQYF. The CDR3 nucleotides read TGTGCCAGCAGCTTGGGACAGGGGGCAGGGGAGACCCAGTACTTC.

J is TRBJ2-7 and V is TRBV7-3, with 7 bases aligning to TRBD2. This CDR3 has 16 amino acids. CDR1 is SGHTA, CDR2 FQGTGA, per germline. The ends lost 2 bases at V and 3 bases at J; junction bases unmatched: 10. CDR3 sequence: CASSLSLAGGFYEQYF. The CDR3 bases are TGTGCCAGCAGCTTATCCTTAGCGGGTGGTTTCTACGAGCAGTACTTC.

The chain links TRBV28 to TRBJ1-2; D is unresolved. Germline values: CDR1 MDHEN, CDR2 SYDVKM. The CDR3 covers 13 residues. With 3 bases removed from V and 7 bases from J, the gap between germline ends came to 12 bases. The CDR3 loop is CASSLLGNFGYTF. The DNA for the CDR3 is TGTGCCAGCAGTTTGTTGGGGAATTTTGGCTACACCTTC.

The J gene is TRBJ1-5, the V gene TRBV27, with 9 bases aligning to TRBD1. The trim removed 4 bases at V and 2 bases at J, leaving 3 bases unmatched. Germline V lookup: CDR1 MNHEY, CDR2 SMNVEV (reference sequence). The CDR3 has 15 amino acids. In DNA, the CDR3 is TGTGCCAGCAGTTACCGACAGGGGGGCAATCAGCCCCAGCATTTT. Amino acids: CASSYRQGGNQPQHF.

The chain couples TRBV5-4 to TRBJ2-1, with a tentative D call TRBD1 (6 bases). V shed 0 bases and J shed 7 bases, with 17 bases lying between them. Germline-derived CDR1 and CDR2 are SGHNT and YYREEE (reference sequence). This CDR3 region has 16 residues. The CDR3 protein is CASSLDGTYLVNEQFF. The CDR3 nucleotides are TGTGCCAGCAGCTTGGATGGGACATACCTTGTAAATGAGCAGTTCTTC.

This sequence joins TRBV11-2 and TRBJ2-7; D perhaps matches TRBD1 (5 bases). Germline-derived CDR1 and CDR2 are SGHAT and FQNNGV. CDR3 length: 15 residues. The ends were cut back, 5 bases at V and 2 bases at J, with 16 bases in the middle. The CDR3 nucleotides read TGTGCCAGCAGCATACGAGGACACTATCCCTACGAGCAGTACTTC. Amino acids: CASSIRGHYPYEQYF.

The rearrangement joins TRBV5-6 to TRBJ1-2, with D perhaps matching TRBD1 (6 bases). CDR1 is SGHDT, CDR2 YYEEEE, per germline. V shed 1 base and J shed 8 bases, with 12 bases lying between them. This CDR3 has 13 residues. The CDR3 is CASSLQAGVGYTF. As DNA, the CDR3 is TGTGCCAGCAGCTTGCAAGCAGGGGTGGGCTACACCTTC.

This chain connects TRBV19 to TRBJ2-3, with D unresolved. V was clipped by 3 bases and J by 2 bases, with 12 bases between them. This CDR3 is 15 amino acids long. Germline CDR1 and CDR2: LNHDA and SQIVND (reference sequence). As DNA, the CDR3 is TGTGCCAGTAGTATGGGGTATCTAACCACAGATACGCAGTATTTT. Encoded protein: CASSMGYLTTDTQYF. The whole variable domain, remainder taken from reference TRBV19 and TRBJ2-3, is DGGITQSPKYLFRKEGQNVTLSCEQNLNHDAMYWYRQDPGQGLRLIYYSQIVNDFQKGDIAEGYSVSREKKESFPLTVTSAQKNPTAFYLCASSMGYLTTDTQYFGPGTRLTVL.

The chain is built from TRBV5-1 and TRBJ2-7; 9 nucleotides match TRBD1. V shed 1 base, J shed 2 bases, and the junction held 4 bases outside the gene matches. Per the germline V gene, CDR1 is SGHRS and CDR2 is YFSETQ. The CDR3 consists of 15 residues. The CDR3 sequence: CASSLSQGAAYEQYF. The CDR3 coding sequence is TGCGCCAGCAGCTTGTCACAGGGGGCAGCCTACGAGCAGTACTTC. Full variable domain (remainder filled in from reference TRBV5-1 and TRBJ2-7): KAGVTQTPRYLIKTRGQQVTLSCSPISGHRSVSWYQQTPGQGLQFLFEYFSETQRNKGNFPGRFSGRQFSNSRSEMNVSTLELGDSALYLCASSLSQGAAYEQYFGPGTRLTVT.

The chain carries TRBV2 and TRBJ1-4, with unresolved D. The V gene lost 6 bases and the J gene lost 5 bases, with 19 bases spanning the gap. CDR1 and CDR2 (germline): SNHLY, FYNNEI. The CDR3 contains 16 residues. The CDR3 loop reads CASRIDPPRQNEKLFF. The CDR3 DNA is TGTGCCAGCAGAATCGACCCACCCAGGCAGAATGAAAAACTGTTTTTT.

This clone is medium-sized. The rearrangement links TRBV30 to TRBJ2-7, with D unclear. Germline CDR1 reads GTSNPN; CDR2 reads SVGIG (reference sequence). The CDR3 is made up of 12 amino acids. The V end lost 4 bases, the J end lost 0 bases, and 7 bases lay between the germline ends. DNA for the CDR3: TGTGCCTGGACGGAGAGCTCCTACGAGCAGTACTTC. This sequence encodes CAWTESSYEQYF.

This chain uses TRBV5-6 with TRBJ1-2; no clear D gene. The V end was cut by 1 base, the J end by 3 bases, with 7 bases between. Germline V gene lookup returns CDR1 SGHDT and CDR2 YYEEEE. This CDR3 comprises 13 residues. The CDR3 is CASSLMGDYGYTF. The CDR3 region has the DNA TGTGCCAGCAGCTTGATGGGCGACTATGGCTACACCTTC.

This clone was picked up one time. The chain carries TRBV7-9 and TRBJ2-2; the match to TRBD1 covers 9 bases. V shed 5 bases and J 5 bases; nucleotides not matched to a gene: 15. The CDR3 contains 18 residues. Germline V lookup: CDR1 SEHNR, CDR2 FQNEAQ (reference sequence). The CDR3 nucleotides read TGTGCCAGCAGCCCAGAACACAGGGGGCAAGAGAGGACCGGGGAGCTGTTTTTT. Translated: CASSPEHRGQERTGELFF.

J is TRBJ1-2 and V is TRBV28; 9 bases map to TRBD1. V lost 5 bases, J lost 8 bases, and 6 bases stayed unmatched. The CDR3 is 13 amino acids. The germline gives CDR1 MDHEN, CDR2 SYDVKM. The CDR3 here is CASSPTGGIGYTF. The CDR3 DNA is TGTGCCAGCAGTCCCACAGGGGGCATAGGCTACACCTTC.

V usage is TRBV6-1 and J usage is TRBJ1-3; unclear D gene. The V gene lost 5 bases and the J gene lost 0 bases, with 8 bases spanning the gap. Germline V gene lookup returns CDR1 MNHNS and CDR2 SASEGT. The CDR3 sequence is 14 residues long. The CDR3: CASSLVGSGNTIYF. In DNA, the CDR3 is TGTGCCAGCAGTCTTGTGGGCTCTGGAAACACCATATATTTT.

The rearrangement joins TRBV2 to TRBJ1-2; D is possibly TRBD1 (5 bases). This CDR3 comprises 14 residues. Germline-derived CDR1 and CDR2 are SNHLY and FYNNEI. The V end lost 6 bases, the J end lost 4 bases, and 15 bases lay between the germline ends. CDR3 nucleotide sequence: TGTGCCAGCAGCGGGCCAGGGCGTCCCTATGGCTACACCTTC. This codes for CASSGPGRPYGYTF.

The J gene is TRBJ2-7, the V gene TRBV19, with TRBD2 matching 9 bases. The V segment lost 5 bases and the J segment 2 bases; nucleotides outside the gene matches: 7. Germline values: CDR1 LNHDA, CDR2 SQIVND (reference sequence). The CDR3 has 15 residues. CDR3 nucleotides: TGTGCCAGTAGTTGGGCTAGCGGGGCCCCCTACGAGCAGTACTTC. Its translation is CASSWASGAPYEQYF. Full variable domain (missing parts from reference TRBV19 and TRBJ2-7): DGGITQSPKYLFRKEGQNVTLSCEQNLNHDAMYWYRQDPGQGLRLIYYSQIVNDFQKGDIAEGYSVSREKKESFPLTVTSAQKNPTAFYLCASSWASGAPYEQYFGPGTRLTVT.

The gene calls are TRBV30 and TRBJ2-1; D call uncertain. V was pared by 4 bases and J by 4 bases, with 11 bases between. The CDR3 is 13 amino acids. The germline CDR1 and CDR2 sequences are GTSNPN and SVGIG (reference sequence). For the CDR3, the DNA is TGTGCCTGGACCATTAAGGGATACAATGAGCAGTTCTTC. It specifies CAWTIKGYNEQFF.

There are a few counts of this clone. For the CDR3, the DNA is TGCGCCAGCAGCTTGTCAGCGGGAGATACCGGGGAGCTGTTTTTT. This codes for CASSLSAGDTGELFF. This chain connects TRBV5-1 to TRBJ2-2; TRBD2 aligns across 8 bases. CDR3 size: 15 residues. Per the germline V gene, CDR1 is SGHRS and CDR2 is YFSETQ. Germline trimming cut 1 base from V and 5 bases from J; bases unmatched to any gene: 4.

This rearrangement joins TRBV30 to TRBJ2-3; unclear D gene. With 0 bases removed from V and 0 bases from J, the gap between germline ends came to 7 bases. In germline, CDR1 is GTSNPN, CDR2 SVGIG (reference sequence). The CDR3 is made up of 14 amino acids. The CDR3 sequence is CAWSVGLSTDTQYF. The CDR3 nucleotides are TGTGCCTGGAGTGTCGGTCTGAGCACAGATACGCAGTATTTT.

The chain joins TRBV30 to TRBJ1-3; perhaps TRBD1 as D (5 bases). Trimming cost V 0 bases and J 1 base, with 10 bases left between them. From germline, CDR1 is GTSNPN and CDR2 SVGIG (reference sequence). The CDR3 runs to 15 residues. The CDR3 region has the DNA TGTGCCTGGAGTGTAGGACATCCGTCTGGAAACACCATATATTTT. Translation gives CAWSVGHPSGNTIYF.

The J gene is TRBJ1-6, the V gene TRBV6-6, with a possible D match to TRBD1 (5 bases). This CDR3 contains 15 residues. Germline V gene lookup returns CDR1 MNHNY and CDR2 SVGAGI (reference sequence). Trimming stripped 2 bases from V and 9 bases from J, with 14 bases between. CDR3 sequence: CASSYGLGVGSPLHF. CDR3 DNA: TGTGCCAGCAGTTACGGTCTAGGGGTAGGTTCACCCCTCCACTTT.

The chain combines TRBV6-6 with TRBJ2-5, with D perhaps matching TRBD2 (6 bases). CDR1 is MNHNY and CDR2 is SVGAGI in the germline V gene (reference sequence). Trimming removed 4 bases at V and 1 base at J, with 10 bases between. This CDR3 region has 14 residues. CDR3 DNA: TGTGCCAGCAGTTCTAGGGGAGGCCAAGAGACCCAGTACTTC. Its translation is CASSSRGGQETQYF.

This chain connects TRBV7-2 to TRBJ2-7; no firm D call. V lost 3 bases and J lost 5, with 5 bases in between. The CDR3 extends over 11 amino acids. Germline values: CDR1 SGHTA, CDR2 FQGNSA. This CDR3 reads CASSFTNEQYF. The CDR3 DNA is TGTGCCAGCAGCTTTACGAACGAGCAGTACTTC.